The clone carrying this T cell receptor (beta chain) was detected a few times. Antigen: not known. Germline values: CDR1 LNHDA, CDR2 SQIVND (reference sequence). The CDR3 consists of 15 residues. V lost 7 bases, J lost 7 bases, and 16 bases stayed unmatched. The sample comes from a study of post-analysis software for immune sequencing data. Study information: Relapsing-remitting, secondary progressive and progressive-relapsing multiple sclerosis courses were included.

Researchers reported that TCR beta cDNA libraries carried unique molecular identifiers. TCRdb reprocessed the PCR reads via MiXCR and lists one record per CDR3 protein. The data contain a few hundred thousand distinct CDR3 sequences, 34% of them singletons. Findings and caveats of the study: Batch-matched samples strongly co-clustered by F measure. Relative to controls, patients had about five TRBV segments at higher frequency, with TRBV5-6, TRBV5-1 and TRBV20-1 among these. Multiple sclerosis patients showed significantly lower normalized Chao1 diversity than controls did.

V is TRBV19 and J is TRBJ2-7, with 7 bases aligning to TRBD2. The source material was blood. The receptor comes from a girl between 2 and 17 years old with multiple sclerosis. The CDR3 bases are TGTGCCAGTAAGGAAACGGGGGGACCCTCGGGTGAGCAGTACTTC. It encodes CASKETGGPSGEQYF.